The 6 T cell receptor beta chains below all came from one sample that was sequenced in a study of T cells in localized non-small cell lung cancer. Sequenced by immunoSEQ multiplex PCR; TCRdb stores in-frame clones only, minus some. Of more than 10,000 clones listed, roughly 81% are singletons. The specimen comprised peripheral blood, sampled before any cancer treatment. The receptors were sampled from a male donor at least 60 years old with stage III lung adenocarcinoma.

The rearrangement links TRBV9 to TRBJ2-3; possibly TRBD2 for D (5 bases). The V gene's germline CDR1 is SGDLS and CDR2 YYNGEE. The V gene lost 0 bases and the J gene lost 6 bases, with 11 bases spanning the gap. The CDR3 length is 14 residues. CDR3 in amino acids: CASSVGVTGDTQYF. The CDR3 DNA reads as TGTGCCAGCAGCGTAGGGGTTACGGGGGATACGCAGTATTTT. Full variable domain (rest looked up from reference TRBV9 and TRBJ2-3): DSGVTQTPKHLITATGQRVTLRCSPRSGDLSVYWYQQSLDQGLQFLIQYYNGEERAKGNILERFSAQQFPDLHSELNLSSLELGDSALYFCASSVGVTGDTQYFGPGTRLTVL.

This rearrangement joins TRBV7-9 to TRBJ1-2, with D perhaps TRBD1 (6 bases). Trimming pared 3 bases from V and 3 bases from J, leaving 20 bases between. Looked up from germline, CDR1 is SEHNR and CDR2 is FQNEAQ (reference sequence). CDR3 size: 17 residues. The CDR3 region is CASSLGTGGLRDYGYTF. The CDR3 DNA reads TGTGCCAGCAGCTTGGGTACTGGGGGGCTCCGAGACTATGGCTACACCTTC.

The V call is TRBV6-1, the J call TRBJ2-1; possible D gene TRBD1, 6 bases. Germline CDR1 reads MNHNS; CDR2 reads SASEGT. This CDR3 has 15 amino acids. The V end lost 2 bases, the J end lost 4 bases, and 12 bases lay between the germline ends. The CDR3 reads CASSEMPGEYNEQFF. DNA of the CDR3: TGTGCCAGCAGTGAAATGCCAGGGGAATACAATGAGCAGTTCTTC.

V gene TRBV2 combines with J gene TRBJ2-5, with D perhaps TRBD2 (5 bases). Germline-derived CDR1 and CDR2 are SNHLY and FYNNEI. V lost 3 bases, J lost 4 bases, and 15 bases lay in between. This CDR3 region has 15 residues. CDR3 nucleotides: TGTGCCAGCAGTGATGTTGGGGAACGGGGAGAGACCCAGTACTTC. Amino acid sequence: CASSDVGERGETQYF. Full variable domain (rest looked up from reference TRBV2 and TRBJ2-5): EPEVTQTPSHQVTQMGQEVILRCVPISNHLYFYWYRQILGQKVEFLVSFYNNEISEKSEIFDDQFSVERPDGSNFTLKIRSTKLEDSAMYFCASSDVGERGETQYFGPGTRLLVL.

V and J are TRBV9 and TRBJ2-2; D possibly corresponds to TRBD2 (5 bases). The ends were cut back, 2 bases at V and 8 bases at J, with 10 bases in the middle. This CDR3 is 13 amino acids long. Germline V gene sequence: CDR1 SGDLS, CDR2 YYNGEE. The CDR3, as DNA: TGTGCCAGCAGCGTGTCTAGCCTGGGGGAGCTGTTTTTT. It is translated as CASSVSSLGELFF.

J is TRBJ2-3 and V is TRBV7-3; possible D gene TRBD2, 5 bases. There are 13 residues in the CDR3. In germline, CDR1 is SGHTA, CDR2 FQGTGA. With 4 bases removed from V and 4 bases from J, the gap between germline ends came to 9 bases. The CDR3 loop is CASSSDYADTQYF. Written as DNA, the CDR3 is TGTGCCAGCAGCTCAGACTACGCAGATACGCAGTATTTT.